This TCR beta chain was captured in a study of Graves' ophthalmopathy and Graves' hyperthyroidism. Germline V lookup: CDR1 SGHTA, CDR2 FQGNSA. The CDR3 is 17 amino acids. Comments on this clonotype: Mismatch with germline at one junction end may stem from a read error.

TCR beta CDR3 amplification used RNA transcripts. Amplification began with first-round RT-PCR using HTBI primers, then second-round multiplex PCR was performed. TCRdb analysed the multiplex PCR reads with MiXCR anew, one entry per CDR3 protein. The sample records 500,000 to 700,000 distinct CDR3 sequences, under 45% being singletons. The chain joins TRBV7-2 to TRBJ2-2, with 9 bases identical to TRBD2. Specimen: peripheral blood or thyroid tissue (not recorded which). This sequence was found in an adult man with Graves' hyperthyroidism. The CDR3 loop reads CASSLEGGSGGTEELFF. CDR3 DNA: TGTGCCAGCAGCTTAGAAGGAGGTAGCGGGGGTACCGAGGAGCTGTTTTTT.